This is a list of T cell receptor beta chains from one sample in a study of CD8+ T cells in alopecia areata. TCRdb keeps only in-frame clones here, not all; method: immunoSEQ multiplex PCR. This sample has 150,000 or so clones; about three fifths occur once, and the top ten carry approximately 0.9%. The material sequenced was CD4+ T cells sorted from blood, taken at week 4, from a patient treated with tofacitinib. All receptors come from a human donor with alopecia areata. CDR3s leave out the opening cysteine and the closing phenylalanine or tryptophan. Fields, in order: J gene, clone size, D gene, V gene, CDR3 protein. A D gene is named only where the DNA matches it firmly. Clone size is given for some rows only: seen once, a few or many times, or a class if the clone is expanded.

J gene: TRBJ2-3; clone size: few; D gene: NA; V gene: TRBV2; CDR3 protein: ASSEGREYDTQY
J gene: TRBJ1-3; clone size: NA; D gene: NA; V gene: TRBV14; CDR3 protein: ASRPLGSGNTIY
J gene: TRBJ1-2; clone size: NA; D gene: NA; V gene: TRBV18; CDR3 protein: ASSPIENYGYT
J gene: TRBJ1-2; clone size: NA; D gene: TRBD1; V gene: TRBV2; CDR3 protein: ASRLRVGQENNYGYT
J gene: TRBJ1-6; clone size: NA; D gene: NA; V gene: TRBV10-3; CDR3 protein: AISRVGNSPLH
J gene: TRBJ1-2; clone size: NA; D gene: NA; V gene: TRBV29-1; CDR3 protein: SVGRPGYGYT
J gene: TRBJ1-2; clone size: NA; D gene: TRBD1; V gene: TRBV19; CDR3 protein: ASSAVQGRDYGYT
J gene: TRBJ2-7; clone size: NA; D gene: NA; V gene: TRBV11-2; CDR3 protein: ASSLELSGGTTTYEQY
J gene: TRBJ2-5; clone size: NA; D gene: NA; V gene: TRBV30; CDR3 protein: AWSVEAGETQY
J gene: TRBJ1-1; clone size: few; D gene: NA; V gene: TRBV5-6; CDR3 protein: ASSPGPNEAF
J gene: TRBJ1-5; clone size: NA; D gene: NA; V gene: TRBV7-2; CDR3 protein: ASSLSRGGQPQH
J gene: TRBJ2-3; clone size: few; D gene: NA; V gene: TRBV29-1; CDR3 protein: SVAGGADTDTQY
J gene: TRBJ2-7; clone size: NA; D gene: NA; V gene: TRBV30; CDR3 protein: ACRFGGYEQY
J gene: TRBJ2-2; clone size: few; D gene: TRBD2; V gene: TRBV7-9; CDR3 protein: ASSLKRGATTGELF
J gene: TRBJ2-1; clone size: NA; D gene: TRBD2; V gene: TRBV18; CDR3 protein: ASSPFPLASGGSRNEQF
J gene: TRBJ1-2; clone size: once; D gene: NA; V gene: TRBV6-5; CDR3 protein: ASSYVREGGYT
J gene: TRBJ1-5; clone size: few; D gene: NA; V gene: TRBV7-9; CDR3 protein: ASSPSGGNQPQH
J gene: TRBJ2-5; clone size: NA; D gene: TRBD2; V gene: TRBV5-1; CDR3 protein: ASSPGGAEETQY
J gene: TRBJ2-1; clone size: few; D gene: TRBD1; V gene: TRBV10-3; CDR3 protein: AIRQGDNEQF
J gene: TRBJ2-2; clone size: NA; D gene: NA; V gene: TRBV30; CDR3 protein: AWSVRTPGELF
J gene: TRBJ2-1; clone size: few; D gene: NA; V gene: TRBV19; CDR3 protein: ASSINKWNEQF
J gene: TRBJ2-1; clone size: NA; D gene: NA; V gene: TRBV30; CDR3 protein: AWSVRGSEQF
J gene: TRBJ2-5; clone size: NA; D gene: TRBD1; V gene: TRBV7-9; CDR3 protein: ASSLGTGGETQY
J gene: TRBJ1-2; clone size: NA; D gene: NA; V gene: TRBV29-1; CDR3 protein: SVTPRASYGYT
J gene: TRBJ2-3; clone size: NA; D gene: NA; V gene: TRBV29-1; CDR3 protein: SVGETDTQY
J gene: TRBJ1-3; clone size: once; D gene: NA; V gene: TRBV5-1; CDR3 protein: ASSWGKSSGNTIY
J gene: TRBJ2-2; clone size: once; D gene: TRBD1; V gene: TRBV29-1; CDR3 protein: SAHTQGSTGELF
J gene: TRBJ1-2; clone size: NA; D gene: NA; V gene: TRBV18; CDR3 protein: ASSYREEEGYT
J gene: TRBJ2-3; clone size: NA; D gene: TRBD2; V gene: TRBV9; CDR3 protein: ASSSRAGEAGKALSDTQY
J gene: TRBJ1-6; clone size: NA; D gene: TRBD1; V gene: TRBV30; CDR3 protein: AWSLQGGSPLH
J gene: TRBJ1-1; clone size: NA; D gene: NA; V gene: TRBV11-2; CDR3 protein: ASSPTAFGNTEAF
J gene: TRBJ2-3; clone size: NA; D gene: TRBD2; V gene: TRBV6-5; CDR3 protein: ASRAGRGSTDTQY
J gene: TRBJ1-2; clone size: NA; D gene: TRBD1; V gene: TRBV20-1; CDR3 protein: SATDRERYT
J gene: TRBJ1-1; clone size: few; D gene: NA; V gene: TRBV18; CDR3 protein: ASSPGQLNTEAF
J gene: TRBJ2-1; clone size: NA; D gene: NA; V gene: TRBV25-1; CDR3 protein: ASSGVSREQF
J gene: TRBJ1-2; clone size: NA; D gene: NA; V gene: TRBV30; CDR3 protein: AWSVGGGYT
J gene: TRBJ2-3; clone size: NA; D gene: NA; V gene: TRBV5-4; CDR3 protein: ASSGGADTDTQY
J gene: TRBJ1-2; clone size: few; D gene: NA; V gene: TRBV29-1; CDR3 protein: SVYMWDGYT
J gene: TRBJ2-7; clone size: NA; D gene: NA; V gene: TRBV30; CDR3 protein: AWTRDTYEQY
J gene: TRBJ1-5; clone size: once; D gene: NA; V gene: TRBV12-5; CDR3 protein: ASGSQGGQPQH
J gene: TRBJ2-4; clone size: NA; D gene: TRBD1; V gene: TRBV29-1; CDR3 protein: SVVRDRATKNIQY
J gene: TRBJ1-3; clone size: few; D gene: TRBD1; V gene: TRBV29-1; CDR3 protein: SVGTGGSSGNTIY
J gene: TRBJ2-7; clone size: NA; D gene: NA; V gene: TRBV30; CDR3 protein: ACRGGYEQY
J gene: TRBJ2-3; clone size: few; D gene: TRBD2; V gene: TRBV10-3; CDR3 protein: AISLESSGDTDTQY
J gene: TRBJ1-1; clone size: NA; D gene: NA; V gene: TRBV15; CDR3 protein: ATSGGLNTEAF
J gene: TRBJ2-7; clone size: few; D gene: NA; V gene: TRBV27; CDR3 protein: ASSSDDRGFHPY
J gene: TRBJ2-1; clone size: NA; D gene: NA; V gene: TRBV5-1; CDR3 protein: ASRVTQISYNEQF